The present TCR beta chain was sequenced within a study of CD8+CD57+ T cells in acquired aplastic anemia. Study-wide context: The sorted CD4+ and CD8+ cells yielded an average around 3.2 ug of DNA. Study-wide results and caveats: Fewer than 35 shared CD8+ CDR3s appeared highly expressed within patients' immunodominant clones.

In regard to this clonotype: Its specificity is not known.

Patients included in sequencing had previously demonstrated CD8+CD57+ cell expansion by flow cytometry. Everyone among the patients had severe acquired aplastic anemia. Patients had received no therapy at the time of blood sampling. V was clipped by 6 bases and J by 7 bases; unmatched bases: 10. There are 15 residues in the CDR3. Germline V CDR1 and CDR2: SGHRS, YFSETQ. Profiling that covered TCR beta VDJ and CDR3 relied on genomic DNA as its template. Each CDR3 protein gets one entry after TCRdb re-called the reads with MiXCR. The table includes about 190,000 distinct CDR3 sequences, less than 60% detected once.

The chain recombines TRBV5-1 with TRBJ2-2; TRBD2 matches at 9 bases. The TCR comes from a human donor with aplastic anemia. Material for sequencing was sorted CD4+, CD8+, or CD8+CD57+ T cells (not recorded which) from PBMCs. CDR3 bases: TGCGCCAGCACCCTGGGACTAGCTGGTGGCGGGGAGCTGTTTTTT. Its protein is CASTLGLAGGGELFF.